The 14 T cell receptor beta chains listed next were all sequenced from one sample in a study of T cells in Graves' hyperthyroidism and ophthalmopathy (dated by TCRdb to about 2019). Library preparation used multiplex PCR. The instrument given in TCRdb is Illumina HiSeq 2000. The TCR beta CDR3 regions were amplified from the RNA transcripts. A first-round RT-PCR of the TCR CDR3 used the HTBI primer set with the Qiagen OneStep RT-PCR kit. TCRdb reprocessed the public reads (quality trimming at Q25 with fastp, clone calling with MiXCR) and kept in-frame beta chains. Identical CDR3 protein sequences are pooled into one entry, listed with their most common genes and DNA. In this sample the table shows hundreds of thousands of distinct CDR3 sequences, 45% of which occur a single time. Together, the top ten hold about 7.2% of the sample. Material: peripheral blood or thyroid tissue (not recorded which). These receptors came from an adult man with Graves' disease, either hyperthyroidism or ophthalmopathy (not recorded which).

This clonotype was seen at least ten times. The V and J genes are TRBV19 and TRBJ1-6; D gene uncertain. Trimming removed 3 bases from V and 11 bases from J, with 14 bases in between. Germline V CDR1 and CDR2: LNHDA, SQIVND (reference sequence). This CDR3 spans 14 amino acids. The CDR3 region is CASSIPDWMAPLHF. DNA for the CDR3: TGTGCCAGTAGTATCCCGGACTGGATGGCACCCCTCCACTTT.

This clonotype has only one observation. This rearrangement joins TRBV24-1 to TRBJ1-5, with TRBD1 matching 8 bases. Per the germline V gene, CDR1 is KGHDR and CDR2 is SFDVKD. The CDR3 is 18 amino acids. V trimming: 5 bases; J trimming: 7 bases; junction bases outside the gene matches: 18. CDR3 sequence: CATSGGGPGTGSGQPQHF. CDR3 bases: TGTGCCACCAGTGGGGGGGGACCCGGGACAGGATCCGGGCAGCCCCAGCATTTT.

This clonotype has a handful of counts. The chain is built from TRBV19 and TRBJ2-7, with 14 bases aligning to TRBD2. Unmatched junction bases numbered 6, after V lost 1 base and J lost 4 bases. The CDR3 has 17 amino acids. The germline gives CDR1 LNHDA, CDR2 SQIVND (reference sequence). The CDR3 nucleotides are TGTGCCAGTAGTATAGCGGTTGGGACTAGCGGGAGTTACGAGCAGTACTTC. Translated, it gives CASSIAVGTSGSYEQYF.

About this clonotype itself: Sequence at one end of the junction differs from germline and may be a read error. The chain is built from TRBV10-2 and TRBJ1-6; 12 bases are shared with TRBD1. The CDR3 sequence is 16 residues long. The germline V gene encodes CDR1 WSHSY and CDR2 SAAADI. CDR3 region: CASRRDRGRANSPLHF. The CDR3 region has the DNA TGTGCCAGCAGGAGGGACAGGGGGCGCGCAAATTCACCCCTCCACTTT.

This chain uses TRBV24-1 with TRBJ1-2, with TRBD1 as a possible D gene (5 bases). Per germline, CDR1 KGHDR and CDR2 SFDVKD. V was pared by 3 bases and J by 8 bases, with 15 bases between. CDR3 length: 14 amino acids. The CDR3 reads CATSDQGLVYGYTF. In nucleotides, the CDR3 is TGTGCCACCAGTGATCAGGGCCTTGTCTACGGCTACACCTTC.

This clonotype was recorded many times. V gene TRBV10-3 combines with J gene TRBJ2-2; TRBD1 might be the D (6 bases). The V and J ends lost 4 bases and 5 bases respectively, with 8 bases between them. From germline, CDR1 is ENHRY and CDR2 SYGVKD. The CDR3 runs 13 residues. CDR3: CAISGTATGELFF. CDR3 bases: TGTGCCATCAGTGGGACAGCGACCGGGGAGCTGTTTTTT.

J is TRBJ1-5 and V is TRBV5-6; tentative D call: TRBD1 (5 bases). CDR3 length: 15 residues. V was trimmed by 2 bases and J by 3 bases, leaving 12 bases between them. Germline lookup yields CDR1 SGHDT and CDR2 YYEEEE. CDR3 DNA: TGTGCCAGCAGCTTCTCCGGGGCGATCAATCAGCCCCAGCATTTT. This codes for CASSFSGAINQPQHF.

In this sample, this clonotype turned up a few times. The chain uses TRBV20-1 and TRBJ2-7; 11 nucleotides match TRBD2. Germline CDR1 is DFQATT and CDR2 is SNEGSKA (reference sequence). The junction had 11 bases not matched to a gene; V was cut back by 1 base and J by 3 bases. CDR3 length equals 17 residues. DNA of the CDR3: TGCAGTGCTAGAGGTCGACTAGCGGGAAATCTCGTCTACGAGCAGTACTTC. Translated: CSARGRLAGNLVYEQYF.

A single count supports this clonotype. The chain is built from TRBV7-9 and TRBJ1-1; no clear D. V gave up 8 bases and J gave up 3 bases, with 10 bases separating them. Per germline, CDR1 SEHNR and CDR2 FQNEAQ (reference sequence). The CDR3 consists of 12 residues. The CDR3 protein is CASGQIDTEAFF. Here the CDR3 DNA reads TGTGCCAGCGGCCAGATCGACACTGAAGCTTTCTTT.

This chain joins TRBV10-3 and TRBJ1-6, with unresolved D. V was cut by 6 bases and J by 2 bases, with 17 bases left in between. This CDR3 is 17 amino acids long. The germline V gene has CDR1 ENHRY and CDR2 SYGVKD. CDR3 loop: CAISGDQGGAYNSPLHF. CDR3 coding DNA: TGTGCCATCAGCGGTGACCAAGGCGGGGCCTATAATTCACCCCTCCACTTT.

This clonotype occurred a few times. The CDR3 region is CSARDAEDGGTQYF. CDR3 nucleotide sequence: TGCAGTGCTAGAGACGCCGAGGACGGCGGGACCCAGTACTTC. This chain uses TRBV20-1 with TRBJ2-5; D is unresolved. The CDR3 contains 14 residues. V lost 0 bases and J 7 bases, leaving 15 bases between the germline ends. Germline assignment: CDR1 DFQATT and CDR2 SNEGSKA (reference sequence).

This sequence joins TRBV11-1 and TRBJ1-2, with D perhaps matching TRBD1 (5 bases). The CDR3 contains 16 residues. V lost 7 bases and J lost 1, with 19 bases in between. CDR1 and CDR2 (germline): SGHAT, FQDESV (reference sequence). CDR3 DNA: TGTGCCAGCACCCACAAGTCCCAAGGGGATAACTATGGCTACACCTTC. Its protein product is CASTHKSQGDNYGYTF.

At least ten counts were recorded for this clonotype. V is TRBV9 and J is TRBJ1-5, with TRBD1 as a possible D gene (6 bases). The CDR3 contains 15 residues. The germline V gene encodes CDR1 SGDLS and CDR2 YYNGEE. V lost 0 bases to trimming and J lost 0 bases, with 7 bases between them. The CDR3 region is CASSVEGDSNQPQHF. In DNA, the CDR3 is TGTGCCAGCAGCGTAGAGGGGGATAGCAATCAGCCCCAGCATTTT. Complete variable domain (other parts from reference TRBV9 and TRBJ1-5): DSGVTQTPKHLITATGQRVTLRCSPRSGDLSVYWYQQSLDQGLQFLIQYYNGEERAKGNILERFSAQQFPDLHSELNLSSLELGDSALYFCASSVEGDSNQPQHFGDGTRLSIL.

This clonotype appeared a few times. This chain uses TRBV20-1 with TRBJ1-1, with 9 positions matching TRBD1. Germline CDR1 and CDR2: DFQATT and SNEGSKA (reference sequence). V lost 5 bases, J lost 3 bases, and 10 bases stayed unmatched. The CDR3 totals 15 residues. The CDR3 loop is CSAPPRDRVHTEAFF. As DNA, the CDR3 is TGCAGTGCTCCTCCAAGGGACAGGGTTCACACTGAAGCTTTCTTT.